A selection of T cell receptor beta chains follows, all from one sample in a study of T cell changes during pregnancy in multiple sclerosis. Profiled with immunoSEQ multiplex PCR; TCRdb holds only in-frame clones, not every one. The sample holds about 66,000 clones, about nine tenths seen once. Sequenced material: peripheral blood, taken in the third trimester of pregnancy. Receptors were obtained from a female donor with multiple sclerosis, enrolled in a pregnancy study. Both conserved end residues are part of each CDR3. D genes are given only for firm matches. Rows give clone size only sometimes, using once, few, many, or a class for an expanded clone.

D gene: NA; V gene: TRBV4-3; clone size: NA; CDR3 length: 14; J gene: TRBJ1-4; CDR3 DNA: TGCGCCAGCAGCCAAGGAGCTAGGGGCGAAAAACTGTTTTTT; CDR3 protein: CASSQGARGEKLFF
D gene: NA; V gene: TRBV10-3; clone size: NA; CDR3 length: 13; J gene: TRBJ1-2; CDR3 DNA: TGTGCCATCACGAACAGGGAATTTGATGGCTACACCTTC; CDR3 protein: CAITNREFDGYTF
D gene: TRBD1; V gene: TRBV6-6; clone size: NA; CDR3 length: 14; J gene: TRBJ1-1; CDR3 DNA: TGTGCCAGCAGCAGAGGACAGGGTATGGCTGAAGCTTTCTTT; CDR3 protein: CASSRGQGMAEAFF
D gene: NA; V gene: TRBV19; clone size: NA; CDR3 length: 19; J gene: TRBJ2-1; CDR3 DNA: TGTGCCAGTAGTACTCCGGGACTGAAGGAGCTCGGGGCCTACAATGAGCAGTTCTTC; CDR3 protein: CASSTPGLKELGAYNEQFF
D gene: NA; V gene: TRBV10-3; clone size: NA; CDR3 length: 14; J gene: TRBJ1-5; CDR3 DNA: TGTGCCATCAGTGAGTCGAGCCAGAGGCAGCCCCAGCATTTT; CDR3 protein: CAISESSQRQPQHF
D gene: TRBD2; V gene: TRBV6-5; clone size: NA; CDR3 length: 15; J gene: TRBJ2-1; CDR3 DNA: TGTGCCAGCAGTTCCCATAGCGGGAGGGACAATGAGCAGTTCTTC; CDR3 protein: CASSSHSGRDNEQFF
D gene: NA; V gene: TRBV5-4; clone size: NA; CDR3 length: 17; J gene: TRBJ2-2; CDR3 DNA: TGTGCCAGCAGCTTTCCGGGGGAGGTAGTGGTCACCGGGGAGCTGTTTTTT; CDR3 protein: CASSFPGEVVVTGELFF
D gene: NA; V gene: TRBV4-2; clone size: NA; CDR3 length: 16; J gene: TRBJ1-1; CDR3 DNA: TGTGCCAGCAGCGCACAGGGAGGGGGGCATTGGACTGAAGCTTTCTTT; CDR3 protein: CASSAQGGGHWTEAFF
D gene: TRBD1; V gene: TRBV4-1; clone size: NA; CDR3 length: 14; J gene: TRBJ2-1; CDR3 DNA: TGCGCCAGCAGCCCGGGGACAGGGGACAATGAGCAGTTCTTC; CDR3 protein: CASSPGTGDNEQFF
D gene: NA; V gene: TRBV6-1; clone size: NA; CDR3 length: 13; J gene: TRBJ2-7; CDR3 DNA: TGTGCCAGCCCCAGGGATAGGTCCTACGAGCAGTACTTC; CDR3 protein: CASPRDRSYEQYF
D gene: NA; V gene: TRBV11-2; clone size: NA; CDR3 length: 16; J gene: TRBJ2-1; CDR3 DNA: TGTGCCAGCAGCTTAGAAGGGAGGCCGATGCGCAATGAGCAGTTCTTC; CDR3 protein: CASSLEGRPMRNEQFF
D gene: TRBD1; V gene: TRBV18; clone size: NA; CDR3 length: 16; J gene: TRBJ1-3; CDR3 DNA: TGTGCCAGCTCACAGTTGACAGGGTCTAGTGGAAACACCATATATTTT; CDR3 protein: CASSQLTGSSGNTIYF
D gene: TRBD2; V gene: TRBV5-1; clone size: NA; CDR3 length: 17; J gene: TRBJ2-2; CDR3 DNA: TGCGCCAGCAGCTTGGAACGGGGGGGCGAGGGCACCGGGGAGCTGTTTTTT; CDR3 protein: CASSLERGGEGTGELFF
D gene: TRBD2; V gene: TRBV13; clone size: NA; CDR3 length: 15; J gene: TRBJ2-3; CDR3 DNA: TGTGCCAGCAGTTCAGGACTAGAATTATGGGATACGCAGTATTTT; CDR3 protein: CASSSGLELWDTQYF
D gene: NA; V gene: TRBV4-2; clone size: NA; CDR3 length: 14; J gene: TRBJ2-7; CDR3 DNA: TGTGCCAGCAGCCAAGATCTGGAGGCGGGAGAGCAGTACTTC; CDR3 protein: CASSQDLEAGEQYF
D gene: NA; V gene: TRBV14; clone size: few; CDR3 length: 13; J gene: TRBJ1-1; CDR3 DNA: TGTGCCAGCAGCCCCTGGGAGGACACTGAAGCTTTCTTT; CDR3 protein: CASSPWEDTEAFF
D gene: NA; V gene: TRBV7-3; clone size: NA; CDR3 length: 18; J gene: TRBJ2-1; CDR3 DNA: TGTGCCAGCAGCTTAACCCCAGGGGGTAGCGGGGTCTACAATGAGCAGTTCTTC; CDR3 protein: CASSLTPGGSGVYNEQFF
D gene: NA; V gene: TRBV19; clone size: NA; CDR3 length: 13; J gene: TRBJ1-4; CDR3 DNA: TGTGCCAGTAGTCTGGACACCAGCGAAAAACTGTTTTTT; CDR3 protein: CASSLDTSEKLFF
D gene: NA; V gene: TRBV7-4; clone size: NA; CDR3 length: 14; J gene: TRBJ1-1; CDR3 DNA: TGTGCCAGCAGCTTAGTTTGGCAGGGGCTCTTTTCTTTCTTT; CDR3 protein: CASSLVWQGLFSFF
D gene: NA; V gene: TRBV4-1; clone size: NA; CDR3 length: 15; J gene: TRBJ2-7; CDR3 DNA: TGCGCCAGCACCGCGAGTTACAGGGAAGACTACGAGCAGTACTTC; CDR3 protein: CASTASYREDYEQYF
D gene: NA; V gene: TRBV6-5; clone size: once; CDR3 length: 15; J gene: TRBJ2-6; CDR3 DNA: TGTGCCAGCAGAGCCAGGGGAGCTGGGGCCAACGTCCTGACTTTC; CDR3 protein: CASRARGAGANVLTF
D gene: NA; V gene: TRBV6-5; clone size: NA; CDR3 length: 16; J gene: TRBJ1-6; CDR3 DNA: TGTGCCAGCAGTTCCCCCGGGGGGCAAGGGGATTCACCCCTCCACTTT; CDR3 protein: CASSSPGGQGDSPLHF
D gene: NA; V gene: TRBV7-8; clone size: NA; CDR3 length: 16; J gene: TRBJ1-5; CDR3 DNA: TGTGCCAGCAGCTTAGCGAGATTACAGACACTTCGGCCCCAGCATTTT; CDR3 protein: CASSLARLQTLRPQHF
D gene: NA; V gene: TRBV2; clone size: NA; CDR3 length: 14; J gene: TRBJ2-5; CDR3 DNA: TGTGCCAGCGAGAAGAGGCCAGCGGGTGAGACCCAGTACTTC; CDR3 protein: CASEKRPAGETQYF
D gene: TRBD1; V gene: TRBV5-1; clone size: NA; CDR3 length: 17; J gene: TRBJ1-4; CDR3 DNA: TGCGCCAGCAGCTTTTGGGGGACAGGGAAGGCTAATGAAAAACTGTTTTTT; CDR3 protein: CASSFWGTGKANEKLFF
D gene: TRBD2; V gene: TRBV7-2; clone size: NA; CDR3 length: 16; J gene: TRBJ2-3; CDR3 DNA: TGTGCCAGCAGCTTTGGGACTAGCGGGGGCGGGGATACGCAGTATTTT; CDR3 protein: CASSFGTSGGGDTQYF
D gene: TRBD1; V gene: TRBV9; clone size: NA; CDR3 length: 13; J gene: TRBJ2-7; CDR3 DNA: TGTGCCAGCAGCGGGGGGACAGGGATTGAGCAGTACTTC; CDR3 protein: CASSGGTGIEQYF
D gene: TRBD1; V gene: TRBV5-1; clone size: NA; CDR3 length: 17; J gene: TRBJ2-6; CDR3 DNA: TGCGCCAGCACCCCCGGGACAGGAAGCTCTGGGGCCAACGTCCTGACTTTC; CDR3 protein: CASTPGTGSSGANVLTF
D gene: TRBD1; V gene: TRBV5-8; clone size: once; CDR3 length: 15; J gene: TRBJ1-2; CDR3 DNA: TGTGCCAGCAGCCCGGACAGGGGGCGGAACTATGGCTACACCTTC; CDR3 protein: CASSPDRGRNYGYTF
D gene: TRBD1; V gene: TRBV5-1; clone size: NA; CDR3 length: 15; J gene: TRBJ2-7; CDR3 DNA: TGCGCCAGCAGCTTGGGGGGACAGGGGAGAGTCGAGCAGTACTTC; CDR3 protein: CASSLGGQGRVEQYF
D gene: NA; V gene: TRBV6-5; clone size: once; CDR3 length: 15; J gene: TRBJ1-3; CDR3 DNA: TGTGCCAGCAGCGGCAGCGGAAAGGATGGAAACACCATATATTTT; CDR3 protein: CASSGSGKDGNTIYF
D gene: TRBD1; V gene: TRBV10-3; clone size: NA; CDR3 length: 14; J gene: TRBJ1-1; CDR3 DNA: TGTGCCATCAGTGAAGACAGGGGGTGGACTGAAGCTTTCTTT; CDR3 protein: CAISEDRGWTEAFF
D gene: NA; V gene: TRBV30; clone size: NA; CDR3 length: 11; J gene: TRBJ2-5; CDR3 DNA: TGTGCCTGGACAGGGGAAGAGACCCAGTACTTC; CDR3 protein: CAWTGEETQYF
D gene: NA; V gene: TRBV5-1; clone size: NA; CDR3 length: 18; J gene: TRBJ2-6; CDR3 DNA: TGCGCCAGCAGCTCTCTCGGGAGTGCAGATGTTGGGGCCAACGTCCTGACTTTC; CDR3 protein: CASSSLGSADVGANVLTF
D gene: TRBD1; V gene: TRBV11-2; clone size: NA; CDR3 length: 14; J gene: TRBJ1-2; CDR3 DNA: TGTGCCAGCAGCTTAGATTGGACAGGGGGCGGCTACACCTTC; CDR3 protein: CASSLDWTGGGYTF
D gene: NA; V gene: TRBV6-5; clone size: NA; CDR3 length: 13; J gene: TRBJ1-1; CDR3 DNA: TGTGCCAGCAGGAGATACCAAAACACTGAAGCTTTCTTT; CDR3 protein: CASRRYQNTEAFF
D gene: NA; V gene: TRBV19; clone size: NA; CDR3 length: 14; J gene: TRBJ1-1; CDR3 DNA: TGTGCCAGTAGACAGACAGGACGGAACACTGAAGCTTTCTTT; CDR3 protein: CASRQTGRNTEAFF
D gene: NA; V gene: TRBV19; clone size: NA; CDR3 length: 16; J gene: TRBJ1-4; CDR3 DNA: TGTGCCAGTAGTACCCAGTTTTCTTCAACTAATGAAAAACTGTTTTTT; CDR3 protein: CASSTQFSSTNEKLFF
D gene: TRBD1; V gene: TRBV5-1; clone size: NA; CDR3 length: 16; J gene: TRBJ1-2; CDR3 DNA: TGCGCCAGCAGCCCCGGGGGGACAGGGGGCATCCATGGCTACACCTTC; CDR3 protein: CASSPGGTGGIHGYTF
D gene: NA; V gene: TRBV7-8; clone size: NA; CDR3 length: 16; J gene: TRBJ1-1; CDR3 DNA: TGTGCCAGCAGCTTAACCGCAGTCCTTATGAACACTGAAGCTTTCTTT; CDR3 protein: CASSLTAVLMNTEAFF
D gene: NA; V gene: TRBV18; clone size: NA; CDR3 length: 15; J gene: TRBJ1-2; CDR3 DNA: TGTGCCAGCTCACCATCGACTCTCGGAGGGTATGGCTACACCTTC; CDR3 protein: CASSPSTLGGYGYTF
D gene: NA; V gene: TRBV16; clone size: NA; CDR3 length: 14; J gene: TRBJ1-1; CDR3 DNA: TGTGCCAGCAGCCAATGGGGGGGGCCTGGTGAAGCTTTCTTT; CDR3 protein: CASSQWGGPGEAFF
D gene: NA; V gene: TRBV15; clone size: once; CDR3 length: 15; J gene: TRBJ2-1; CDR3 DNA: TGTGCCACCAGCAGAGATAGCGGCAGGGCCTATGAGCAGTTCTTC; CDR3 protein: CATSRDSGRAYEQFF
D gene: NA; V gene: TRBV19; clone size: NA; CDR3 length: 15; J gene: TRBJ1-1; CDR3 DNA: TGTGCCAGTAGTTCCTCGGACAGTCTGAACACTGAAGCTTTCTTT; CDR3 protein: CASSSSDSLNTEAFF
D gene: NA; V gene: TRBV5-4; clone size: NA; CDR3 length: 13; J gene: TRBJ2-5; CDR3 DNA: TGTGCCAGCAGCTTGGGCAGTGCAGAGACCCAGTACTTC; CDR3 protein: CASSLGSAETQYF
D gene: NA; V gene: TRBV14; clone size: NA; CDR3 length: 16; J gene: TRBJ2-3; CDR3 DNA: TGTGCCAGCAGCCAAAGACGTGGCGGGGACACAGATACGCAGTATTTT; CDR3 protein: CASSQRRGGDTDTQYF
D gene: NA; V gene: TRBV6-6; clone size: NA; CDR3 length: 13; J gene: TRBJ1-5; CDR3 DNA: TGTGCCAGCAGTATACAGGGAGGGCAGCCCCAGCATTTT; CDR3 protein: CASSIQGGQPQHF
D gene: TRBD1; V gene: TRBV9; clone size: NA; CDR3 length: 15; J gene: TRBJ1-4; CDR3 DNA: TGTGCCAGCAGCGGACTCCAGGGGGCGGGTGAAAAACTGTTTTTT; CDR3 protein: CASSGLQGAGEKLFF
D gene: NA; V gene: TRBV19; clone size: NA; CDR3 length: 12; J gene: TRBJ2-2; CDR3 DNA: TGTGCCAGTAGGTTAATAACCGGGGAGCTGTTTTTT; CDR3 protein: CASRLITGELFF
D gene: NA; V gene: TRBV18; clone size: NA; CDR3 length: 11; J gene: TRBJ2-5; CDR3 DNA: TGTGCCAGCTCAGGGCTGGAGACCCAGTACTTC; CDR3 protein: CASSGLETQYF
D gene: NA; V gene: TRBV7-3; clone size: NA; CDR3 length: 15; J gene: TRBJ2-3; CDR3 DNA: TGTGCCAGCAGTTTCGGGGTCGGAGCGGCAGATACGCAGTATTTT; CDR3 protein: CASSFGVGAADTQYF
D gene: NA; V gene: TRBV6-1; clone size: NA; CDR3 length: 14; J gene: TRBJ1-2; CDR3 DNA: TGTGCCAGCAGTGAAAAAGGGGCCATCTATGGCTACACCTTC; CDR3 protein: CASSEKGAIYGYTF
D gene: NA; V gene: TRBV6-1; clone size: NA; CDR3 length: 13; J gene: TRBJ1-1; CDR3 DNA: TGTGCCAGCAGGGCGACAGGGAACACTGAAGCTTTCTTT; CDR3 protein: CASRATGNTEAFF
D gene: TRBD1; V gene: TRBV5-6; clone size: once; CDR3 length: 18; J gene: TRBJ2-1; CDR3 DNA: TGTGCCAGCAGACGATTGGCAGACTGGGACAGGGGCCGGGATGAGCAGTTCTTC; CDR3 protein: CASRRLADWDRGRDEQFF